A single sample is the source of the 26 T cell receptor beta chains below, sequenced in a study of identical twins. One entry per CDR3 protein results from TCRdb running MiXCR on the 5' RACE reads. Of hundreds of thousands of distinct CDR3 sequences listed, roughly 20% were seen once; the top ten hold approximately 14%. These data are also associated with another study on T cells expressing NK-cell markers.

The specimen was PBMCs. These receptors were taken from a woman younger than 35 in good health.

This clonotype has just a few counts. The V and J genes are TRBV7-2 and TRBJ2-3; no reliable D call. Per the germline V gene, CDR1 is SGHTA and CDR2 is FQGNSA. Trimming took 2 bases from V and 1 from J, leaving 7 bases between them. The CDR3 is made up of 14 amino acids. The CDR3 sequence is CASSLQMGTDTQYF. The CDR3 DNA reads as TGTGCCAGCAGCTTACAGATGGGCACAGATACGCAGTATTTT.

This chain uses TRBV20-1 with TRBJ2-5, with 7 bases matching TRBD2. V trimming: 3 bases; J trimming: 3 bases; junction bases outside the gene matches: 4. This CDR3 contains 13 residues. Germline V lookup: CDR1 DFQATT, CDR2 SNEGSKA (reference sequence). The CDR3 region has the DNA TGCAGTGCTAGTCCTAGCGGTAAAGAGACCCAGTACTTC. Residues: CSASPSGKETQYF.

This clonotype has only a few counts. The chain combines TRBV20-1 with TRBJ2-7, with a tentative D call TRBD1 (6 bases). The germline V and J ends were trimmed by 0 bases and 6 bases, with 12 bases remaining between them. The CDR3 loop spans 13 amino acids. Germline lookup yields CDR1 DFQATT and CDR2 SNEGSKA (reference sequence). CDR3 DNA sequence: TGCAGTGCTAGAGATCCGGGCAGGGGCGAGCAGTACTTC. Translating gives CSARDPGRGEQYF.

The V and J genes are TRBV6-5 and TRBJ2-1, with TRBD2 identical over 9 bases. V was clipped by 2 bases and J by 7 bases; unmatched bases: 3. Germline lookup yields CDR1 MNHEY and CDR2 SVGAGI. The CDR3 covers 14 residues. CDR3: CASSYASGENEQFF. In DNA, the CDR3 is TGTGCCAGCAGTTACGCTAGCGGGGAGAATGAGCAGTTCTTC.

This clonotype was counted at least ten times. The V gene is TRBV20-1, the J gene TRBJ2-2; TRBD2 is a possible D gene (5 bases). Trimming removed 6 bases from V and 1 base from J, with 12 bases in between. The length of the CDR3 is 14 residues. Germline CDR1 is DFQATT and CDR2 is SNEGSKA (reference sequence). This CDR3 reads CSAINRGNTGELFF. In DNA form, the CDR3 reads TGCAGTGCAATCAATCGGGGGAACACCGGGGAGCTGTTTTTT.

This clonotype was found a few times. CDR3 region: CASSLAGTRFTETQYF. CDR3 in DNA: TGCGCCAGCAGCTTGGCGGGGACTAGGTTTACCGAGACCCAGTACTTC. This sequence joins TRBV5-1 and TRBJ2-5; 8 nucleotides match TRBD2. This CDR3 is built from 16 residues. Germline assignment: CDR1 SGHRS and CDR2 YFSETQ. The V and J ends lost 0 bases and 5 bases, in that order; junction bases with no gene match: 9.

In its sample, this clonotype was seen a few times. J is TRBJ2-6 and V is TRBV18, with 7 bases that match TRBD1. Germline V gives CDR1 KGHSH, CDR2 LQKENI. V shed 4 bases, J shed 0 bases, and the junction held 6 bases outside the gene matches. This CDR3 has 17 residues. The CDR3 nucleotides read TGTGCCAGCTCACAGGGGGCCCCCAGCTCTGGGGCCAACGTCCTGACTTTC. This sequence encodes CASSQGAPSSGANVLTF.

The chain couples TRBV5-1 to TRBJ2-3, with 10 bases fitting TRBD2. The germline V gene encodes CDR1 SGHRS and CDR2 YFSETQ. CDR3 length equals 14 residues. With V trimmed by 4 bases and J by 6 bases, 5 bases remained unmatched. The chain's CDR3 is CASSVSGGPDTQYF. The CDR3 DNA follows: TGCGCCAGCAGCGTTAGCGGGGGGCCCGATACGCAGTATTTT.

This clonotype was observed a few times. V is TRBV20-1 and J is TRBJ2-1; 9 nucleotides agree with TRBD2. The junction had 9 bases not matched to a gene; V was cut back by 5 bases and J by 13 bases. Germline V gene data show CDR1 as DFQATT and CDR2 as SNEGSKA (reference sequence). The CDR3 runs to 12 residues. Here the CDR3 reads CSAAGPGLAQFF. The CDR3, as DNA: TGCAGTGCTGCGGGTCCGGGACTAGCACAGTTCTTC.

V usage is TRBV28 and J usage is TRBJ1-1, with D unresolved. CDR3 length equals 14 residues. Germline V gene lookup returns CDR1 MDHEN and CDR2 SYDVKM. Trimming took 6 bases from V and 0 from J, leaving 11 bases between them. The DNA for the CDR3 is TGTGCCAGCAGGATAGGGCCTATGAACACTGAAGCTTTCTTT. This codes for CASRIGPMNTEAFF.

This chain connects TRBV6-5 to TRBJ2-2, with 7 bases that match TRBD2. The ends lost 2 bases at V and 6 bases at J; junction bases unmatched: 6. This CDR3 has 15 amino acids. Per the germline V gene, CDR1 is MNHEY and CDR2 is SVGAGI. The CDR3 loop is CASSYGRGVAGELFF. CDR3 DNA: TGTGCCAGCAGTTACGGCCGGGGGGTCGCCGGGGAGCTGTTTTTT.

Regarding this clonotype: Relative to the germline gene, one junction end is altered; a read error may explain this. This chain joins TRBV7-7 and TRBJ2-2; D is possibly TRBD2 (5 bases). Germline values: CDR1 SSHAT, CDR2 FNYEAQ (reference sequence). The CDR3 length is 15 residues. CDR3 sequence: CASSLLSGNTGELFF. As DNA, the CDR3 is TGTGCTAGCAGCTTATTGAGCGGAAACACCGGGGAGCTGTTTTTT. Supplemented by reference TRBV7-7 and TRBJ2-2, the full variable domain reads GAGVSQSPRYKVTKRGQDVTLRCDPISSHATLYWYQQALGQGPEFLTYFNYEAQPDKSGLPSDRFSAERPEGSISTLTIQRTEQRDSAMYRCASSLLSGNTGELFFGEGSRLTVL.

This clonotype was seen only a few times. The chain recombines TRBV6-2 or TRBV6-3 with TRBJ2-1; tentatively, D is TRBD1 or TRBD2 (5 bases each). CDR1 is MNHEY, CDR2 SVGEGT, per germline. V shed 6 bases and J shed 9 bases, with 21 bases lying between them. The length of the CDR3 is 15 residues. The CDR3 DNA reads TGTGCCAGCAGACTTCCCCGGGACGCACCAACTGAGCAGTTCTTC. It specifies CASRLPRDAPTEQFF.

There are many counts of this clonotype. The rearrangement joins TRBV18 to TRBJ2-7; 7 nucleotides match TRBD1. V lost 4 bases to trimming and J lost 0 bases; unmatched junction nucleotides: 3. The CDR3 has 14 amino acids. Germline loops: CDR1 KGHSH, CDR2 LQKENI. CDR3 bases: TGTGCCAGCTCACTGGGGACAGTCTCCTACGAGCAGTACTTC. Protein: CASSLGTVSYEQYF.

The sample holds a few counts of this clonotype. Relative to the germline gene, one junction end is altered; a read error may explain this. The chain is built from TRBV20-1 and TRBJ1-2, with a possible D match to TRBD1 (6 bases). Germline CDR1 reads DFQATT; CDR2 reads SNEGSKA (reference sequence). The CDR3 contains 12 residues. CDR3 nucleotide sequence: TGCAGTGCGAGAGAGGGGGGTTGGGGCTACACCTTC. Amino acids: CSAREGGWGYTF.

The gene calls are TRBV3-1 and TRBJ1-5; 7 bases match TRBD1. The V gene end was trimmed by 5 bases and the J gene end by 2 bases; junction bases not matched to a gene: 3. This CDR3 region has 14 residues. Per germline, CDR1 LGHDT and CDR2 YNNKEL (reference sequence). CDR3 sequence: CASSKTGGNQPQHF. Here the CDR3 DNA reads TGTGCCAGCAGCAAAACAGGGGGCAATCAGCCCCAGCATTTT.

This chain uses TRBV5-1 with TRBJ2-7; a weak D match, TRBD2 (6 bases). The ends were cut back, 0 bases at V and 4 bases at J, with 14 bases in the middle. This CDR3 has 15 residues. The germline CDR1 and CDR2 sequences are SGHRS and YFSETQ. For the CDR3, the DNA is TGCGCCAGCAGCTTGGTTGCTAGCGAAGGGTACGAGCAGTACTTC. This translates into CASSLVASEGYEQYF. The variable domain in full, with the rest retrieved from reference TRBV5-1 and TRBJ2-7, is KAGVTQTPRYLIKTRGQQVTLSCSPISGHRSVSWYQQTPGQGLQFLFEYFSETQRNKGNFPGRFSGRQFSNSRSEMNVSTLELGDSALYLCASSLVASEGYEQYFGPGTRLTVT.

The chain couples TRBV5-1 to TRBJ2-5, with a weak D call TRBD2 (6 bases). This CDR3 is built from 14 residues. Trimming left V 3 bases short and J 7 bases short, with 16 bases between. The V gene's germline CDR1 is SGHRS and CDR2 YFSETQ. DNA of the CDR3: TGCGCCAGCAGCTCCCAGGGTCCGGAGGGGACCCAGTACTTC. It translates to CASSSQGPEGTQYF. Complete variable domain (other parts from reference TRBV5-1 and TRBJ2-5): KAGVTQTPRYLIKTRGQQVTLSCSPISGHRSVSWYQQTPGQGLQFLFEYFSETQRNKGNFPGRFSGRQFSNSRSEMNVSTLELGDSALYLCASSSQGPEGTQYFGPGTRLLVL.

This clonotype was picked up a small number of times. The CDR3 region is CSASGTSGYTYNEQFF. CDR3 nucleotides: TGCAGTGCTAGCGGGACTAGCGGTTATACCTACAATGAGCAGTTCTTC. The chain links TRBV20-1 to TRBJ2-1; 11 nucleotides line up with TRBD2. CDR3 length: 16 residues. The germline V gene encodes CDR1 DFQATT and CDR2 SNEGSKA (reference sequence). Trimming cost V 3 bases and J 2 bases; bases outside gene matches: 6.

This sequence joins TRBV7-6 and TRBJ2-1, with 9 bases fitting TRBD1. J gave up 4 bases and V 1 base, and 5 bases lay outside the gene matches. This CDR3 has 16 amino acids. The germline gives CDR1 SGHVS, CDR2 FNYEAQ. The CDR3 spells CASSLVRTGEYNEQFF. As DNA, the CDR3 is TGTGCCAGCAGCTTAGTTCGGACAGGGGAATACAATGAGCAGTTCTTC.

The chain joins TRBV12-3 or TRBV12-4 to TRBJ2-5; 13 bases line up with TRBD2. V was pared by 5 bases and J by 5 bases, with 11 bases of the junction left unmatched. This CDR3 region has 17 residues. CDR3: CASSRPGLAGPGETQYF. The CDR3, as DNA: TGTGCCAGCAGTAGACCGGGACTAGCGGGACCGGGGGAGACCCAGTACTTC.

This chain connects TRBV20-1 to TRBJ1-1; the D gene is possibly TRBD1 (5 bases). The CDR3 is 15 amino acids. Germline CDR1 and CDR2: DFQATT and SNEGSKA (reference sequence). The germline V and J ends were trimmed by 0 bases and 3 bases, with 14 bases remaining between them. DNA of the CDR3: TGCAGTGCTAGAGATTTCCGGGGCCGTGACACTGAAGCTTTCTTT. It encodes CSARDFRGRDTEAFF.

At least ten counts were recorded for this clonotype. The V gene is TRBV5-1, the J gene TRBJ2-1, with D possibly matching TRBD1 (5 bases). With 4 bases removed from V and 2 bases from J, the gap between germline ends came to 10 bases. CDR1 is SGHRS, CDR2 YFSETQ, per germline. The CDR3 runs to 14 residues. The CDR3 region has the DNA TGCGCCAGCAGCCTTGGACATGCCTACAATGAGCAGTTCTTC. It is translated as CASSLGHAYNEQFF. The variable domain in full, completed from reference TRBV5-1 and TRBJ2-1, reads KAGVTQTPRYLIKTRGQQVTLSCSPISGHRSVSWYQQTPGQGLQFLFEYFSETQRNKGNFPGRFSGRQFSNSRSEMNVSTLELGDSALYLCASSLGHAYNEQFFGPGTRLTVL.

This clonotype was observed many times. The rearrangement joins TRBV6-1 to TRBJ2-7; 9 bases match TRBD1. Per the germline V gene, CDR1 is MNHNS and CDR2 is SASEGT. CDR3 size: 13 residues. Trimming took 10 bases from V and 3 from J; bases not matched to a gene: 7. CDR3 DNA: TGTGCCACCCGGGGACAGGGATACTACGAGCAGTACTTC. This sequence encodes CATRGQGYYEQYF.

This clonotype was counted only a few times. The CDR3 loop is CASSRRTVESSYEQYF. As DNA, the CDR3 is TGTGCCAGCAGTCGTAGGACAGTGGAAAGCTCCTACGAGCAGTACTTC. The chain is built from TRBV6-2 or TRBV6-3 and TRBJ2-7; maybe TRBD1 (6 bases). Trimming stripped 5 bases from V and 0 bases from J, with 17 bases between. Germline lookup yields CDR1 MNHEY and CDR2 SVGEGT. The CDR3 is made up of 16 amino acids.

CDR3 nucleotides: TGTGCCAGCATTCTTACCTCCGGGACAGTAGCCGAGCAGTACTTC. Translation: CASILTSGTVAEQYF. V usage is TRBV6-2 or TRBV6-3 and J usage is TRBJ2-7; 7 nucleotides match TRBD1. This CDR3 is built from 15 residues. The germline V gene encodes CDR1 MNHEY and CDR2 SVGEGT. The V and J ends lost 7 bases and 6 bases, in that order; junction bases with no gene match: 15.